These T cell receptor beta chains were read from a single sample in a study of shared clonotypes between healthy human individuals. TCRdb's table, derived via immunoSEQ multiplex PCR, lists solely in-frame clones and lacks some. This repertoire shows some 2,000,000 clones, 95% found once; its top ten account for under 0.15%. The specimen sequenced was naive CD4+ T cells sorted from blood. Receptors were obtained from a man in his late teens or twenties in good health. Both conserved end residues are part of each CDR3. The D gene is left open where the match is weak. Clone size is stated in some rows and not others, as once, few, many or a class when expanded.

clone_size,v_call,d_call,cdr3_length,j_call,cdr3_nt,cdr3_aa
NA,TRBV6-5,NA,16,TRBJ2-2,TGTGCCAGCAGTTACGGGACCTTACTTAGCACCGGGGAGCTGTTTTTT,CASSYGTLLSTGELFF
NA,TRBV2,NA,16,TRBJ2-5,TGTGCCAGCTTGGGTTCTATGAGTAACCTCCAAGAGACCCAGTACTTC,CASLGSMSNLQETQYF
NA,TRBV6-6,NA,14,TRBJ1-5,TGTGCCAGCAGTTACCGGGAGGGCAATCAGCCCCAGCATTTT,CASSYREGNQPQHF
NA,TRBV12-2,NA,10,TRBJ1-6,TGTGCAAGTTTTGGGACACCATTCCACTTT,CASFGTPFHF
NA,TRBV5-1,NA,15,TRBJ1-3,TGCGCCAGCAGCTTGGTGGGGGGACCTGGAAACACCATATATTTT,CASSLVGGPGNTIYF
NA,TRBV6-5,NA,13,TRBJ2-7,TGTGCCAGCAGAGACAGCTTTACCCGCGAGCAGTACTTC,CASRDSFTREQYF
NA,TRBV5-5,NA,17,TRBJ1-6,TGTGCCAGCAGCTCCGTCACGGGGAGCTCCTATAATTCACCCCTCCACTTT,CASSSVTGSSYNSPLHF
once,TRBV7-2,NA,15,TRBJ1-6,TGTGCCAGCAGCTTCAAGGCGGACTTTAATTCACCCCTCCACTTT,CASSFKADFNSPLHF
NA,TRBV7-9,NA,12,TRBJ2-7,TGTGCCAGCAGCGCCCAGTCCTACGAGCAGTACTTC,CASSAQSYEQYF
NA,TRBV20-1,NA,11,TRBJ1-3,TGCAGTGGTATCTCTGGAAACACCATATATTTT,CSGISGNTIYF
NA,TRBV10-3,NA,12,TRBJ2-7,TGTGCCATCAGTGAGATGGGGGCCGAGCAGTACTTC,CAISEMGAEQYF
NA,TRBV6-1,NA,14,TRBJ1-3,TGTGCCAGCAGTGAAGCGGGTTTTGGAAACACCATATATTTT,CASSEAGFGNTIYF
NA,TRBV4-1,TRBD1,15,TRBJ1-1,TGCGCCAGCAGCCAACGAGGGGGCAGGAACACTGAAGCTTTCTTT,CASSQRGGRNTEAFF
NA,TRBV4-3,NA,13,TRBJ1-6,TGCGCCAGCAGCCTCGGCAATAATTCACCCCTCCACTTT,CASSLGNNSPLHF
once,TRBV5-1,TRBD1,16,TRBJ1-4,TGCGCCAGCAGCCCAACGTCGACAGGGGGCGGTGAAAAACTGTTTTTT,CASSPTSTGGGEKLFF
NA,TRBV5-6,NA,15,TRBJ1-1,TGTGCCAGCAGCTTGGTGGGCCAGGGGAACACTGAAGCTTTCTTT,CASSLVGQGNTEAFF
NA,TRBV5-1,NA,14,TRBJ2-5,TGCGCCAGCAGCTTGGGGGACACCCAAGAGACCCAGTACTTC,CASSLGDTQETQYF
NA,TRBV18,NA,14,TRBJ1-2,TGTGCCAGCTCGCTCCGGACAGAGAAGGATGGCTACACCTTC,CASSLRTEKDGYTF
NA,TRBV7-8,NA,14,TRBJ2-6,TGTGCCAGCAGCTTAAGCGTTGGGGCCAACGTCCTGACTTTC,CASSLSVGANVLTF
NA,TRBV18,NA,12,TRBJ1-5,TGTGCCAGCTCACCGGGCAATCAGCCCCAGCATTTT,CASSPGNQPQHF
NA,TRBV18,NA,13,TRBJ2-5,TGTGCCAGCTCGCCGGGGACGGGGGAGACCCAGTACTTC,CASSPGTGETQYF
NA,TRBV5-1,NA,16,TRBJ2-5,TGCGCCAGCAGCTTGGCCGAAAGGAGGCTGGGGGAGACCCAGTACTTC,CASSLAERRLGETQYF
NA,TRBV7-2,TRBD1,15,TRBJ1-5,TGTGCCAGCAGAGACAGGGCCCATAGCAATCAGCCCCAGCATTTT,CASRDRAHSNQPQHF
NA,TRBV7-2,NA,14,TRBJ2-7,TGTGCCAGCAGCGAAGACCCCAGGACATACGAGCAGTACTTC,CASSEDPRTYEQYF
once,TRBV10-3,NA,15,TRBJ2-7,TGTGCCATCAGTGAGGGCAGGGAACCTACCTACGAGCAGTACTTC,CAISEGREPTYEQYF
NA,TRBV9,NA,15,TRBJ1-2,TGTGCCAGCAGCGTAGAACAACCTGGAAGGTATGGCTACACCTTC,CASSVEQPGRYGYTF
once,TRBV9,TRBD1,16,TRBJ1-3,TGTGCCAGCAGCAACGTCGGGACAGTCTCTGGAAACACCATATATTTT,CASSNVGTVSGNTIYF
NA,TRBV2,TRBD2,14,TRBJ2-7,TGTGCCAGCAGTGCAAGCGGGAGGGGCTACGAGCAGTACTTC,CASSASGRGYEQYF
many,TRBV28,NA,13,TRBJ2-1,TGTGCCAGCAGTTTTCGCGCATGGGATGAGCAGTTCTTC,CASSFRAWDEQFF
NA,TRBV2,TRBD2,14,TRBJ2-5,TGTGCCAGCAGGACTAGCGGGGGTGGAGAGACCCAGTACTTC,CASRTSGGGETQYF
once,TRBV9,NA,15,TRBJ2-5,TGTGCCAGCAGCGTTTTCGGGGGTCTGATCGAGACCCAGTACTTC,CASSVFGGLIETQYF
once,TRBV5-4,TRBD2,17,TRBJ2-3,TGTGCCAGCAGCTTGCTAGCGGGGGGGCCTAGCACAGATACGCAGTATTTT,CASSLLAGGPSTDTQYF
NA,TRBV11-3,TRBD2,16,TRBJ2-3,TGTGCCAGCAGCTTAGACCCTAGCGGGGGCACAGATACGCAGTATTTT,CASSLDPSGGTDTQYF
once,TRBV5-1,NA,15,TRBJ1-1,TGCGCCAGCAGCTTGCCCCCCCCCACGAGGACTGAAGCTTTCTTT,CASSLPPPTRTEAFF
NA,TRBV18,NA,14,TRBJ1-1,TGTGCCAGCTCACCAAAGCAGGGGACCACTGAAGCTTTCTTT,CASSPKQGTTEAFF
NA,TRBV14,NA,12,TRBJ1-1,TGTGCCAGCAGCCAAGCCCCTATAGGGGCTTTCTTT,CASSQAPIGAFF
NA,TRBV6-1,NA,15,TRBJ1-1,TGTGCCAGCAGTGCTATACAGGGTTCGAACACTGAAGCTTTCTTT,CASSAIQGSNTEAFF
NA,TRBV6-5,NA,14,TRBJ1-2,TGTGCCAGCAGTTACCAGAGGGATAACTATGGCTACACCTTC,CASSYQRDNYGYTF